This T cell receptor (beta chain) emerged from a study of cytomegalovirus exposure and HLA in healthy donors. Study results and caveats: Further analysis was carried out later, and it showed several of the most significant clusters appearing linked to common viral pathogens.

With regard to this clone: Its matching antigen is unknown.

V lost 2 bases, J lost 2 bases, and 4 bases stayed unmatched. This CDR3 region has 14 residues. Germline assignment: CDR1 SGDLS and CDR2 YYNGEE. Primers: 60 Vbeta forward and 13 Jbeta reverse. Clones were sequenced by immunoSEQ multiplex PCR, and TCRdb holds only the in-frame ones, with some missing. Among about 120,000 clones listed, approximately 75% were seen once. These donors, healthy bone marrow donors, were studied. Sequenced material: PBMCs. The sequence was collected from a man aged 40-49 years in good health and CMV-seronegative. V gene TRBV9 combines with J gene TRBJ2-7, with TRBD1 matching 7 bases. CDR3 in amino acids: CASSVAGGTYEQYF. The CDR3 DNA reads TGTGCCAGCAGCGTGGCAGGGGGTACCTACGAGCAGTACTTC.